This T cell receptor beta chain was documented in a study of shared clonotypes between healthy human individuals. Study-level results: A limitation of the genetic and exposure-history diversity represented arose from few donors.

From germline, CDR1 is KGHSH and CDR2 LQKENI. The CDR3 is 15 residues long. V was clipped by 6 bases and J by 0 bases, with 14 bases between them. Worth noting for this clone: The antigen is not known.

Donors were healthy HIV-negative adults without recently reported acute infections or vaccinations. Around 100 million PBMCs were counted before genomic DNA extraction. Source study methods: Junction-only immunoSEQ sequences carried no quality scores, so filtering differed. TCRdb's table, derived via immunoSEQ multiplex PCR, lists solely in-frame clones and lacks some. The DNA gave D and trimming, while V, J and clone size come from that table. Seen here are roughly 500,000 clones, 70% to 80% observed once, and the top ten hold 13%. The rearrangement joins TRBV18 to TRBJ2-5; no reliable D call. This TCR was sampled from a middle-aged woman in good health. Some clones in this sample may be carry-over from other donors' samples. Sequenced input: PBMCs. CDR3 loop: CASSPVRRDQETQYF. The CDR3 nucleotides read TGTGCCAGCTCCCCCGTTAGGCGAGACCAAGAGACCCAGTACTTC.